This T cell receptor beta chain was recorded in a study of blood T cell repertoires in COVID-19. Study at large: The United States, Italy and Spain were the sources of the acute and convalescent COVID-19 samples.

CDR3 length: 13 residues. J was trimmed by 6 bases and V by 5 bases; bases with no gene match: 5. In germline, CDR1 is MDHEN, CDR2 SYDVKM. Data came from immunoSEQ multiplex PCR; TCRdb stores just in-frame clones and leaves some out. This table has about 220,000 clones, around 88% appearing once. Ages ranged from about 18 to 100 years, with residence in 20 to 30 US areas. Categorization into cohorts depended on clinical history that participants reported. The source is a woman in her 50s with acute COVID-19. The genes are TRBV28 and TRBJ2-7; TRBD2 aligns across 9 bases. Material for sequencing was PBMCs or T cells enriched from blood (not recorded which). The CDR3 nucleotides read TGTGCCAGCAGTCCAAGGCGGGGGGGCGAGCAGTACTTC. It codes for CASSPRRGGEQYF. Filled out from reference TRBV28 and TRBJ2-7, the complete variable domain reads DVKVTQSSRYLVKRTGEKVFLECVQDMDHENMFWYRQDPGLGLRLIYFSYDVKMKEKGDIPEGYSVSREKKERFSLILESASTNQTSMYLCASSPRRGGEQYFGPGTRLTVT.